What follows is one T cell receptor (beta chain) and its context. Its recognized antigen is unknown. No qualities accompany the bases; no much larger clone lies one base away. This entry comes from a study of blood T cells in healthy people across ages (dated by TCRdb to the mid-2010s). For the wider study: In model experiments, roughly one uniquely barcoded TCR beta cDNA molecule per two T cells was captured by template switching. For two donors (one aged 18 to 30 and one aged 80 or older), the study analyzed two additional independent replicas of 1 million unique cDNA reads from the same blood draw. The donors were divided into four age groups: young (average around 16 years), middle-aged (about 40), aged (about 60) and long-lived (roughly 82). Using deep sequencing normalized with unique cDNA molecular identifiers, the study measured how TCR beta repertoire diversity changes with age.

The investigation overall reported the following: Compared with the aged group, more naive CD4+ T cells, fewer expanded clones and increased TCR diversity were shown by the long-lived group, suggesting age selection. Estimates of total diversity based on one million sequenced T cells were considered lower bounds and underestimates. Donor CMV infection status was unknown, potentially confounding age-related changes in expanded clonotypes. Since profiling was done on bulk unsorted PBMCs, naive and antigen-experienced compartments could not be conclusively compared. The percentage of naive T cells measured by flow cytometry correlated strongly with observed TCR beta diversity. Observed TCR beta diversity per million T cells fell roughly linearly with age, and a significant reduction was already apparent by age about 38.

The CDR3 goes from the cysteine to the phenylalanine over 13 residues. The CDR3 DNA has 39 bases and is translated from base 1. The germline V gene (reference sequence) gives CDR1 as LGHDT and CDR2 as YNNKEL. Relative to germline, V is 4 bases shorter and J is 7 bases shorter, with 11 bases between their ends. The method behind the library was 5' RACE. For sequencing, an Illumina HiSeq 2500 was employed. A second roughly 7 to 11 cycle PCR used a sample-barcoded 5' primer and a J-beta primer mix. A unique molecular identifier was introduced onto each TCR beta cDNA molecule by a template-switch 5' adaptor carrying 12 random nucleotides. At least 2.5 million CDR3-containing paired-end reads were obtained from each sample. The Mint cDNA synthesis kit, primed by a TRBC-specific oligonucleotide, was used to synthesize first-strand cDNA from all RNA. All cDNA was treated with uracil-DNA glycosylase and then went through a first 18-cycle PCR with the universal primers M1SS and BC2_uni_R. The authors processed their data as follows. Normalization of each sample was performed by random selection of 1 million high-quality reads, each carrying a distinct molecular identifier. Instead of being binned into consensus sequences, reads that shared molecular identifiers were thrown out. CDR3 identification, clonotype clustering and error correction used MiTCR with a Q25 quality threshold and the strictest error-elimination algorithm. Lower-bound total TCR beta diversity was estimated with a nonparametric unseen species model using Euler transformation. The public reads were reanalyzed by TCRdb: fastp trimming at Q25, MiXCR alignment, in-frame beta chains only. Rows with a matching CDR3 protein are joined into one entry that keeps the most common DNA and genes. TCRdb's processing, not the study's, gives the V and J calls here. Within this sample are about 780,000 distinct CDR3 sequences, with about a quarter of them counted one time only. The top ten clones comprise around 3% of the sample.

Systemically healthy Caucasian individuals from Russia, some 40 in total and aged roughly 6 to 100 years, were included as donors. Each donor gave approximately 9.4 milliliters of peripheral blood, drawn into EDTA-treated Vacutainer tubes. Ficoll-Paque density-gradient centrifugation was used to isolate PBMCs, with at least 6.5 million per sample. Total RNA was extracted from PBMCs with Trizol reagent, with at least 6 micrograms obtained per sample. Naive CD45RAhigh/CD27high T cell percentages were measured by flow cytometry on a PBMC aliquot from every donor. These data also formed part of another study, on T cells of mothers and their children. The second paper further reports: Donors were nine systemically healthy Caucasian individuals: three mothers and their six children. cDNA synthesis used all of the extracted RNA, with roughly 1.5 ug of RNA in each 15 ul reaction. In the second PCR, sample barcodes and 2-4 random nucleotides were introduced via the M1S primer. Each mother yielded over 9.5 million TCR beta CDR3 reads and each child about 3 million reads. TCR recombination output is similarly shaped by thymic selection in related and unrelated pairs, with a minor effect exerted by inherited differences. Normalized repertoire overlap was always found to be slightly, but never significantly, higher in related mother-child pairs than in unrelated mother-child pairs. With a sensitivity of approximately 100 clones per million clonotypes, no persistent microchimeric T cell clones were detected. Deep NGS was used in the study to compare the TCR beta repertoires of mothers and children and to look for features that separate related mother-child pairs from unrelated individuals. The mean age was roughly 44 +/- 4 years for the mothers and approximately 11 +/- 4 years for the children. Libraries were sequenced on Illumina HiSeq 2000 with 100+100 nt paired-end reads after adapter ligation with NEBNext reagents. To avoid cross-contamination, the mother libraries and the child libraries were prepared a month apart and sequenced in separate runs. Each donor had between 500,000 and 2,000,000 distinct TCR beta clonotypes identified. Naive TCR beta clonotypes were estimated from low-frequency clonotypes matched to each donor's FACS-determined naive share, without sorting.

Source material: blood. The receptor was derived from a boy aged 5-17 years in good health. The chain was built from TRBV3-1 and TRBJ2-1; no D gene is confidently identified. The CDR3 corresponds to CASSPNRVNEQFF. The nucleotides are TGTGCCAGCAGCCCCAACCGCGTGAATGAGCAGTTCTTC.